This passage covers 23 T cell receptor beta chains from one sample sequenced in a study of cytomegalovirus exposure and HLA in healthy donors (TCRdb year 2017). Library generation was performed with the immunoSEQ multiplex PCR assay. A mixture of 60 forward primers for TCR Vbeta segments and 13 reverse primers for TCR Jbeta segments was used in the multiplex PCR. As stored in TCRdb, this immuneACCESS dataset retains in-frame rearrangements with V and J assigned. A fraction of the clones does not appear; measured against another copy, unresolved V genes explain less than half of the discrepancy, and the remainder lacks a known reason. The sample table lists 65,000 to 85,000 clones, roughly 65% of them with a count of one. The ten largest clones represent around 15% of the sample. The sample was PBMCs. The origin of the receptors is a male donor in good health and CMV-seropositive.

The chain uses TRBV5-1 and TRBJ2-7; 7 bases are a match to TRBD2. CDR1 and CDR2 (germline): SGHRS, YFSETQ. Trimming took 2 bases from V and 0 from J; bases not matched to a gene: 5. The CDR3 spans 15 residues. CDR3 region: CASSFISGDSYEQYF. Written as DNA, the CDR3 is TGCGCCAGCAGCTTTATCAGCGGGGACTCCTACGAGCAGTACTTC.

The chain carries TRBV27 and TRBJ1-4; 7 bases map to TRBD1. Germline V gene sequence: CDR1 MNHEY, CDR2 SMNVEV (reference sequence). The V and J ends lost 5 bases and 1 base, in that order; junction bases with no gene match: 4. The CDR3 spans 15 residues. CDR3 nucleotides: TGTGCCAGCAGTGGCTACAGGGGAACTAATGAAAAACTGTTTTTT. This codes for CASSGYRGTNEKLFF. Full variable domain (outside the CDR3, taken from reference TRBV27 and TRBJ1-4): EAQVTQNPRYLITVTGKKLTVTCSQNMNHEYMSWYRQDPGLGLRQIYYSMNVEVTDKGDVPEGYKVSRKEKRNFPLILESPSPNQTSLYFCASSGYRGTNEKLFFGSGTQLSVL.

V is TRBV7-9 and J is TRBJ1-1; D gene uncertain. The CDR3 contains 16 residues. V lost 1 base and J lost 0, with 12 bases in between. Germline CDR1 is SEHNR and CDR2 is FQNEAQ (reference sequence). The CDR3 nucleotides are TGTGCCAGCAGCTTAGTATCGGGTTCTGTGAACACTGAAGCTTTCTTT. This sequence encodes CASSLVSGSVNTEAFF.

V gene TRBV9 combines with J gene TRBJ2-2, with D perhaps matching TRBD2 (6 bases). The CDR3 has 14 residues. CDR1 is SGDLS, CDR2 YYNGEE, per germline. V dropped 0 bases and J dropped 5 bases, with 8 bases sitting between them. CDR3 in DNA: TGTGCCAGCAGCGTAGAAGGGAGGACCGGGGAGCTGTTTTTT. Residues: CASSVEGRTGELFF.

The V and J genes are TRBV9 and TRBJ1-5; unclear D gene. Trimming removed 0 bases from V and 5 bases from J, with 12 bases in between. CDR1 and CDR2 from the germline V gene are SGDLS and YYNGEE. The length of the CDR3 is 15 residues. CDR3 in amino acids: CASSVAPGDDQPQHF. In DNA form, the CDR3 reads TGTGCCAGCAGCGTAGCCCCAGGCGACGATCAGCCCCAGCATTTT.

There are a few counts of this clone. The rearrangement joins TRBV5-6 to TRBJ2-5; TRBD2 matches 15 bases. Trimming took 3 bases from V and 1 from J; bases not matched to a gene: 4. This CDR3 comprises 17 residues. CDR1 is SGHDT and CDR2 is YYEEEE in the germline V gene. The chain's CDR3 is CASSSGLAGGVQETQYF. In DNA, the CDR3 is TGTGCCAGCAGCTCCGGACTAGCGGGGGGGGTCCAAGAGACCCAGTACTTC.

The genes are TRBV28 and TRBJ2-7; 8 nucleotides agree with TRBD1. Looked up from germline, CDR1 is MDHEN and CDR2 is SYDVKM. This CDR3 is 15 amino acids long. With 1 base clipped from V and 2 bases from J, the junction kept 4 bases outside the gene matches. The CDR3 nucleotides are TGTGCCAGCAGTTTATCTCGGACAGGGCCCTACGAGCAGTACTTC. This encodes CASSLSRTGPYEQYF. Full variable domain (remainder filled in from reference TRBV28 and TRBJ2-7): DVKVTQSSRYLVKRTGEKVFLECVQDMDHENMFWYRQDPGLGLRLIYFSYDVKMKEKGDIPEGYSVSREKKERFSLILESASTNQTSMYLCASSLSRTGPYEQYFGPGTRLTVT.

The J gene is TRBJ2-7, the V gene TRBV7-9, with TRBD2 matching over 10 bases. V lost 7 bases to trimming and J lost 5 bases; unmatched junction nucleotides: 14. Germline assignment: CDR1 SEHNR and CDR2 FQNEAQ (reference sequence). The CDR3 is 16 amino acids. CDR3 sequence: CASTDQGTSVNHEQYF. The CDR3 DNA follows: TGTGCCAGCACGGATCAAGGGACTAGCGTTAATCACGAGCAGTACTTC.

This chain links TRBV9 with TRBJ2-1; TRBD1 matches at 8 bases. There are 15 residues in the CDR3. Germline V gives CDR1 SGDLS, CDR2 YYNGEE. J gave up 6 bases and V 4 bases, and 9 bases lay outside the gene matches. The CDR3 DNA sequence: TGTGCCAGCAGCCCCCGGACAGGGCGGTTCAATGAGCAGTTCTTC. It codes for CASSPRTGRFNEQFF.

The chain couples TRBV5-1 to TRBJ1-2; D is perhaps TRBD1 (6 bases). Germline assignment: CDR1 SGHRS and CDR2 YFSETQ. This CDR3 is 16 amino acids long. The ends were cut back, 1 base at V and 4 bases at J, with 17 bases in the middle. The CDR3 spells CASSLSVVRGSYGYTF. The CDR3 nucleotides read TGCGCCAGCAGCTTGTCGGTTGTCAGGGGCTCCTATGGCTACACCTTC.

The chain recombines TRBV7-2 with TRBJ2-2, with TRBD2 identical over 13 bases. Trimming took 4 bases from V and 4 from J; bases not matched to a gene: 3. The germline V gene encodes CDR1 SGHTA and CDR2 FQGNSA. The CDR3 runs 16 residues. As DNA, the CDR3 is TGTGCCAGCAGCTCCGGACTAGCGGGAGCCACCGGGGAGCTGTTTTTT. It codes for CASSSGLAGATGELFF.

This sequence joins TRBV19 and TRBJ1-5, with D tentatively TRBD1 (5 bases). The V end was cut by 6 bases, the J end by 2 bases, with 20 bases between. CDR3 size: 17 residues. Germline-derived CDR1 and CDR2 are LNHDA and SQIVND (reference sequence). The CDR3 region is CASRRAGGQKGNQPQHF. CDR3 DNA sequence: TGTGCCAGTAGGCGGGCGGGGGGTCAAAAGGGCAATCAGCCCCAGCATTTT.

There are a few counts of this clone. The chain joins TRBV6-6 to TRBJ2-7; D is ambiguous. Deletions cut 6 bases from V and 2 bases from J, with 20 bases between. This CDR3 has 16 residues. The V gene's germline CDR1 is MNHNY and CDR2 SVGAGI (reference sequence). The DNA for the CDR3 is TGTGCCAGCAGCACTAATGTAGAGAGCACGGCCTACGAGCAGTACTTC. Its translation: CASSTNVESTAYEQYF.

The CDR3 is CASSPDINSYEQYF. The CDR3 DNA sequence: TGCGCCAGCAGCCCGGACATCAACTCCTACGAGCAGTACTTC. The chain couples TRBV5-1 to TRBJ2-7, with D possibly TRBD1 on 5 matching bases. From germline, CDR1 is SGHRS and CDR2 YFSETQ. CDR3 length: 14 amino acids. Trimming took 4 bases from V and 0 from J, leaving 11 bases between them.

The CDR3 loop reads CASSLVEYLPGQRNTEAFF. The CDR3 nucleotides read TGCGCCAGCAGCTTGGTTGAGTATCTCCCGGGACAAAGGAACACTGAAGCTTTCTTT. The V gene is TRBV5-1, the J gene TRBJ1-1; D might be TRBD1 (6 bases). CDR3 length: 19 amino acids. V was pared by 0 bases and J by 1 base, with 22 bases between. CDR1 is SGHRS and CDR2 is YFSETQ in the germline V gene.

CDR3 DNA sequence: TGTGCCAGTAGGGCGACAGGGGGCGAAGGATACGAGCAGTACTTC. This encodes CASRATGGEGYEQYF. This sequence joins TRBV19 and TRBJ2-7, with 10 positions matching TRBD1. The V gene's germline CDR1 is LNHDA and CDR2 SQIVND (reference sequence). Trimming removed 6 bases from V and 4 bases from J; junction bases left unmatched: 9. CDR3 size: 15 residues.

The chain recombines TRBV5-1 with TRBJ2-3, with TRBD1 matching 9 bases. V trimming: 0 bases; J trimming: 4 bases; junction bases outside the gene matches: 3. This CDR3 has 15 amino acids. Germline CDR1 reads SGHRS; CDR2 reads YFSETQ. The CDR3 spells CASSLAGQGPDTQYF. In nucleotides, the CDR3 is TGCGCCAGCAGCTTGGCCGGACAGGGGCCAGATACGCAGTATTTT.

This chain connects TRBV30 to TRBJ2-7, with 7 bases fitting TRBD2. V lost 0 bases, J lost 0 bases, and 2 bases stayed unmatched. Germline CDR1 is GTSNPN and CDR2 is SVGIG (reference sequence). This CDR3 has 14 residues. The CDR3 is CAWSVGGSSYEQYF. Written as DNA, the CDR3 is TGTGCCTGGAGTGTGGGCGGGAGCTCCTACGAGCAGTACTTC.

This sequence joins TRBV5-5 and TRBJ2-1; 8 bases line up with TRBD2. V gave up 0 bases and J gave up 3 bases; unmatched junction bases: 2. The germline gives CDR1 SGHKS, CDR2 YYEKEE (reference sequence). The CDR3 has 15 residues. The CDR3 DNA is TGTGCCAGCAGCTTGGACGGGAGGGACTACAATGAGCAGTTCTTC. The encoded protein is CASSLDGRDYNEQFF.

The rearrangement uses TRBV6-5 and TRBJ2-1; TRBD1 might be the D (5 bases). The V gene's germline CDR1 is MNHEY and CDR2 SVGAGI. V shed 2 bases and J shed 5 bases, with 13 bases lying between them. The CDR3 is 15 residues long. The CDR3 sequence: CASSYPGYRDNEQFF. CDR3 DNA sequence: TGTGCCAGCAGTTACCCAGGGTATCGTGACAATGAGCAGTTCTTC.

This clone was found a few times. The rearrangement links TRBV5-4 to TRBJ2-5; the match to TRBD2 covers 10 bases. Germline-derived CDR1 and CDR2 are SGHNT and YYREEE (reference sequence). Losses at the gene ends were 4 bases for V and 5 bases for J; bases not matched to a gene: 8. The CDR3 sequence is 15 residues long. The CDR3 region is CASSLSGRGDETQYF. Written as DNA, the CDR3 is TGTGCCAGCAGCCTCAGCGGGAGGGGTGATGAGACCCAGTACTTC.

This CDR3 is CAWSVDFLAKNIQYF. DNA for the CDR3: TGTGCCTGGAGTGTAGACTTTCTAGCCAAAAACATTCAGTACTTC. The V and J genes are TRBV30 and TRBJ2-4, with D uncertain. The CDR3 is made up of 15 amino acids. Trimming cost V 0 bases and J 0 bases, with 9 bases left between them. CDR1 and CDR2 from the germline V gene are GTSNPN and SVGIG (reference sequence).

V and J are TRBV7-6 and TRBJ1-1; a weak D match, TRBD1 (6 bases). CDR1 is SGHVS, CDR2 FNYEAQ, per germline. There are 15 residues in the CDR3. Trimming pared 1 base from V and 1 base from J, leaving 10 bases between. CDR3: CASSLDGQPNTEAFF. The DNA of the CDR3 is TGTGCCAGCAGCTTAGATGGACAGCCGAACACTGAAGCTTTCTTT.